The clone carrying this TCR beta chain showed up just once. Its antigen remains unknown. Regarding time point: neoterminal ileum biopsy at postoperative endoscopy, about 6 months after surgery. Per sample, roughly 500 nanograms of biopsy DNA were TCRB immunosequenced. Clones were read by immunoSEQ multiplex PCR, and TCRdb kept only the in-frame ones, dropping some. The sample holds about 13,000 clones, roughly 71% seen once. This sample is drawn from a study of T cell repertoires in ileal Crohn's disease. Broader study findings: Clonality above 26.8% at surgery always came with endoscopic recurrence. Postoperative endoscopy occurred within one year, median about 7 months. Sorted CD8 T cells held more high-frequency clones than CD4.

Trimming pared 1 base from V and 5 bases from J, leaving 14 bases between. Germline V gene data show CDR1 as SGHNT and CDR2 as YENEEA. The CDR3 runs 15 residues. Material: ileal tissue. The V call is TRBV11-3, the J call TRBJ2-5; possible D gene TRBD2, 5 bases. This TCR derives from an adult with Crohn's disease. The chain's CDR3 is CASSLGSGMDETQYF. The DNA for the CDR3 is TGTGCCAGCAGCTTAGGAAGCGGTATGGATGAGACCCAGTACTTC.